This TCR beta chain was documented in a study of OX40 agonist ivuxolimab in advanced cancers. Study-level information: Treatment received earlier with anti-PD-1, anti-PD-L1 or anti-CTLA-4 agents was allowed, and over 30% had some.

V lost 2 bases, J lost 8 bases, and 13 bases lay in between. Germline V gene sequence: CDR1 MDHEN, CDR2 SYDVKM. The CDR3 is made up of 15 amino acids. Here immunoSEQ multiplex PCR was the method, and the copy in TCRdb shows in-frame clones only, minus some. In the table there are roughly 68,000 clones, roughly nine tenths of which are singletons. Sequenced here: CD4+ or CD8+ T cells sorted from blood, sampled in a trial of the OX40 agonist ivuxolimab. The TCR originated in an adult with an advanced solid tumor such as melanoma, head and neck, liver or kidney cancer. The rearrangement links TRBV28 to TRBJ1-6, with no clear D. CDR3 DNA: TGTGCCAGCAGTTTACCCCCGGGGAGAGATTCACCCCTCCACTTT. It encodes CASSLPPGRDSPLHF.